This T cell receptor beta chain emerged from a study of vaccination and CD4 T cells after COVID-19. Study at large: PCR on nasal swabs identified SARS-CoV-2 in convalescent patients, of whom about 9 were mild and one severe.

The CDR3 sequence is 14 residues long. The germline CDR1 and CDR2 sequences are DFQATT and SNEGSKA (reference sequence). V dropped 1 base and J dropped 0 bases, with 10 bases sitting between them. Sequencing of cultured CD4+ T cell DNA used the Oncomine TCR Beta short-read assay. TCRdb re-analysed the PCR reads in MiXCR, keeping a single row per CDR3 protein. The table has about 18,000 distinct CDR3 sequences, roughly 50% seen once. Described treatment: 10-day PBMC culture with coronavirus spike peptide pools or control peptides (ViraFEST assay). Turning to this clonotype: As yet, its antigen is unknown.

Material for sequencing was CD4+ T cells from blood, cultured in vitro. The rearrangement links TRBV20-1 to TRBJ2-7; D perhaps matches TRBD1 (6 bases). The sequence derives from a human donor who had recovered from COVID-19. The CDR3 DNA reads TGCAGTGCTAGAGCACAGGGCAGCTCCTACGAGCAGTACTTC. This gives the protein CSARAQGSSYEQYF.